This T cell receptor (beta chain) is from a study of blood T cell repertoires in COVID-19. Data came from immunoSEQ multiplex PCR; TCRdb stores just in-frame clones and leaves some out. The sample carries almost 250,000 clones, approximately 86% recorded once. Germline V gene sequence: CDR1 MDHEN, CDR2 SYDVKM. Between the trimmed V and J ends, which lost 6 bases and 3 bases, there was a span of 8 bases. The length of the CDR3 is 13 residues. Sequences were obtained from peripheral blood. The source is a woman aged 55 to 70 who had recovered from COVID-19. The V call is TRBV28, the J call TRBJ1-4, with D tentatively TRBD1 (5 bases). CDR3 sequence reads: CASRGGANEKLFF. DNA for the CDR3: TGTGCCAGCAGGGGGGGAGCTAATGAAAAACTGTTTTTT.